This entry concerns a single T cell receptor beta chain. The sample belongs to a study of blood T cells in healthy people across ages. For the second PCR, which ran for 7 to 11 cycles, a sample-barcoded 5' primer and a J-beta primer mix were used. Every sample gave at least 2.5 million paired-end reads containing CDR3. TCRdb reanalysed the 5' RACE reads using MiXCR and keeps one entry per CDR3 protein. The sample holds fewer than 900,000 distinct CDR3 sequences; approximately 49% are singletons and the top ten take approximately 32%. CDR3 length: 16 residues. Germline V CDR1 and CDR2: SEHNR, FQNEAQ (reference sequence). V lost 1 base to trimming and J lost 6 bases, with 17 bases between them.

The chain links TRBV7-9 to TRBJ2-3, with a possible D match to TRBD1 (6 bases). The sequenced sample was blood. The sequence was obtained from a woman in her sixties or seventies in good health. CDR3 in amino acids: CASSLGQDPRRDTQYF. CDR3 DNA: TGTGCCAGCAGCTTAGGACAGGACCCCAGGAGGGATACGCAGTATTTT.